A selection of T cell receptor beta chains follows, all from one sample in a study of identical twins. TCRdb reanalysed the 5' RACE reads using MiXCR and keeps one entry per CDR3 protein. The sample has some 590,000 distinct CDR3 sequences, nearly 10% seen once. The sample was also reused in another study, on yellow fever vaccine responses in identical twins.

Sample: PBMCs. These receptors came from a young woman in good health. The CDR3 runs from the conserved cysteine through the conserved F or W. D genes are given only for firm matches. Part of the rows lack a size; the others show once, few, many or a class for expanded clones.

TRBJ1-2 TRBV12-3/TRBV12-4 TRBD1 few CASSMSGTGIDYGYTF TGTGCCAGCAGTATGTCCGGGACAGGGATTGACTATGGCTACACCTTC
TRBJ2-1 TRBV20-1 TRBD2 - CSARPQREGLLEQFF TGCAGTGCTAGACCGCAGCGGGAGGGCCTTCTTGAGCAGTTCTTC
TRBJ2-3 TRBV6-1 TRBD1 few CASRLTGADTQYF TGTGCCAGCAGACTGACAGGGGCAGATACGCAGTATTTT
TRBJ2-5 TRBV3-1 - - CASSQEIGLTQETQYF TGTGCCAGCAGCCAAGAGATCGGACTCACACAAGAGACCCAGTACTTC
TRBJ1-5 TRBV20-1 - few CSARGRGPRGGTQHF TGCAGTGCTAGGGGCCGCGGACCCCGGGGGGGGACCCAGCATTTT
TRBJ2-3 TRBV19 TRBD2 - CASSIVPPTSGAYTQYF TGTGCCAGTAGTATAGTCCCCCCCACTAGCGGGGCCTATACGCAGTATTTT
TRBJ2-7 TRBV7-9 - few CASSSRDLNYEQYF TGTGCCAGCTCATCTCGGGACCTGAACTACGAGCAGTACTTC
TRBJ1-4 TRBV5-1 - - CASRSQGFSEKLFF TGCGCCAGCCGATCCCAGGGATTTAGTGAAAAACTGTTTTTT
TRBJ2-3 TRBV25-1 - - CASSGLIWRADTQYF TGTGCCAGCAGTGGGCTGATTTGGCGGGCGGATACGCAGTATTTT
TRBJ2-2 TRBV18 - few CASSWASNTGELFF TGTGCCAGCTCATGGGCTAGCAACACCGGGGAGCTGTTTTTT
TRBJ2-3 TRBV4-3 TRBD1 - CASSQPPGQGGTDTQYF TGCGCCAGCAGCCAACCTCCGGGACAGGGTGGAACAGATACGCAGTATTTT
TRBJ1-6 TRBV18 - - CASSKQGPSVNSPLHF TGTGCCAGCTCGAAACAAGGGCCGAGCGTTAATTCACCCCTCCACTTT
TRBJ2-3 TRBV20-1 TRBD2 few CSAGTSGRKRTDTQYF TGCAGTGCCGGGACTAGCGGGAGGAAAAGGACAGATACGCAGTATTTT
TRBJ2-7 TRBV28 - few CASRPPSAEQYF TGTGCCAGCAGACCTCCGTCCGCCGAGCAGTACTTC
TRBJ2-2 TRBV7-9 TRBD1 few CASSSPQGANTGELFF TGTGCCAGCAGCTCCCCCCAGGGGGCGAACACCGGGGAGCTGTTTTTT
TRBJ2-7 TRBV5-1 TRBD1 - CASSRGGQGLEEQYF TGCGCCAGCAGCCGCGGGGGACAGGGCCTCGAAGAGCAGTACTTC
TRBJ2-4 TRBV20-1 TRBD1 - CSARTVDRGNIQYF TGCAGTGCTAGAACCGTGGACAGGGGTAACATTCAGTACTTC
TRBJ2-7 TRBV29-1 TRBD1 many CSVVGQGVNEQYF TGCAGCGTTGTTGGCCAGGGGGTTAACGAGCAGTACTTC
TRBJ2-4 TRBV12-3/TRBV12-4 TRBD2 many CASSSSGGAGNIQYF TGTGCCAGCAGTTCTAGCGGGGGGGCTGGAAACATTCAGTACTTC
TRBJ1-2 TRBV4-3 TRBD1 many CASSQSGQKNYGYTF TGCGCCAGCAGCCAGTCGGGACAGAAGAACTATGGCTACACCTTC
TRBJ1-1 TRBV12-3/TRBV12-4 - many CASSLPWPMNTEAFF TGTGCCAGTTCCCTCCCGTGGCCCATGAACACTGAAGCTTTCTTT
TRBJ1-4 TRBV5-1 - many CASSLVGLNEKLFF TGCGCCAGCAGCTTGGTTGGGCTGAATGAAAAACTGTTTTTT
TRBJ2-5 TRBV7-9 TRBD2 many CASSTPSGSSETQYF TGTGCCAGCAGCACCCCTAGCGGGAGTTCGGAGACCCAGTACTTC
TRBJ1-1 TRBV7-9 - few CASSHLRGLGGTEAFF TGTGCCAGCAGTCACCTCCGGGGGCTCGGGGGGACTGAAGCTTTCTTT
TRBJ1-2 TRBV3-1 - - CASSRQLYGYTF TGTGCCAGCAGCCGACAGCTCTATGGCTACACCTTC
TRBJ2-1 TRBV6-4 TRBD1 - CASSELSGQGAGEQFF TGTGCCAGCAGTGAGTTAAGCGGACAGGGGGCCGGTGAGCAGTTCTTC
TRBJ1-1 TRBV28 - - CASSLFYGATEAFF TGTGCCAGCAGTTTGTTCTATGGTGCCACTGAAGCTTTCTTT
TRBJ2-1 TRBV7-3 TRBD2 few CASSLKASGGPLNEQFF TGTGCCAGCAGCTTAAAGGCTAGCGGGGGGCCCTTGAATGAGCAGTTCTTC
TRBJ2-5 TRBV29-1 - few CSVQVGETQYF TGCAGCGTTCAAGTAGGAGAGACCCAGTACTTC
TRBJ2-3 TRBV7-8 - - CASSLAAGPGDTQYF TGTGCCAGCAGCTTAGCCGCGGGGCCTGGAGATACGCAGTATTTT
TRBJ1-1 TRBV20-1 - many CSARLNTEAFF TGCAGTGCTAGACTGAACACTGAAGCTTTCTTT
TRBJ2-2 TRBV5-1 TRBD2 - CASSLKVLAGVNTGELFF TGCGCCAGCAGCTTGAAGGTTCTAGCGGGAGTTAACACCGGGGAGCTGTTTTTT
TRBJ2-7 TRBV18 - many CASSDTAYEQYF TGTGCCAGCTCCGACACCGCCTACGAGCAGTACTTC
TRBJ2-7 TRBV3-1 - - CASSQGSYSYEQYF TGTGCCAGCAGCCAAGGGTCTTACTCCTACGAGCAGTACTTC
TRBJ2-7 TRBV7-9 - - CASSVQGTIIEQYF TGTGCCAGCAGCGTACAGGGTACCATAATCGAGCAGTACTTC
TRBJ2-5 TRBV24-1 TRBD1 many CATGQGALETQYF TGTGCCACCGGACAGGGTGCACTTGAGACCCAGTACTTC
TRBJ2-5 TRBV6-4 - - CASEETQYF TGTGCCAGCGAAGAGACCCAGTACTTC
TRBJ2-7 TRBV5-1 TRBD1 many CASSLGQGWEQYF TGCGCCAGCAGCTTAGGACAGGGGTGGGAGCAGTACTTC
TRBJ1-4 TRBV12-3/TRBV12-4 - many CASSFVLGEKLFF TGTGCCAGCAGTTTTGTCCTGGGTGAAAAACTGTTTTTT
TRBJ2-1 TRBV12-3/TRBV12-4 - many CASTNFPGSYNEQFF TGTGCCAGCACCAACTTCCCGGGCTCCTACAATGAGCAGTTCTTC
TRBJ2-7 TRBV15 TRBD2 - CATSRDKGLAGFDEQYF TGTGCCACCAGCAGAGATAAGGGACTAGCGGGATTCGACGAGCAGTACTTC
TRBJ2-7 TRBV18 - many CASSPRLYEQYF TGTGCCAGCAGCCCCCGTTTATACGAGCAGTACTTC
TRBJ2-2 TRBV5-6 TRBD2 many CASRRAGGTNTGELFF TGTGCCAGCAGGAGAGCGGGAGGGACGAACACCGGGGAGCTGTTTTTT
TRBJ2-1 TRBV5-6 TRBD2 few CASSLAVGLAGAGYEQFF TGTGCCAGCAGCTTGGCCGTCGGGCTAGCGGGAGCGGGATATGAGCAGTTCTTC
TRBJ1-6 TRBV12-3/TRBV12-4 - many CASSLTGANSPLHF TGTGCCAGCAGTTTAACGGGGGCGAATTCACCCCTCCACTTT
TRBJ2-5 TRBV11-2 - - CASSSGLLETQYF TGTGCCAGCAGCTCGGGGCTATTAGAGACCCAGTACTTC
TRBJ2-5 TRBV6-5 TRBD2 few CASSYSGTSGRRETQYF TGTGCCAGCAGTTACTCGGGGACTAGCGGGAGAAGAGAGACCCAGTACTTC
TRBJ2-3 TRBV20-1 - few CSARATEKQDTQYF TGCAGTGCTAGAGCAACAGAAAAACAAGATACGCAGTATTTT
TRBJ2-7 TRBV5-6 TRBD1 many CASSSRGREQYF TGTGCCAGCAGCTCAAGGGGGCGCGAGCAGTACTTC
TRBJ2-2 TRBV4-2 TRBD2 - CASSQELAGQNTGELFF TGTGCCAGCAGCCAAGAACTAGCGGGGCAGAACACCGGGGAGCTGTTTTTT
TRBJ1-6 TRBV11-2 - many CASGGGNSPLHF TGTGCCAGCGGGGGAGGGAATTCACCCCTCCACTTT
TRBJ2-5 TRBV11-1 TRBD2 few CASSLRSPTSGGAETQYF TGTGCCAGCAGCCTCCGATCTCCCACTAGCGGGGGGGCGGAGACCCAGTACTTC
TRBJ2-4 TRBV28 - - CASTQPAGIGLTKNIQYF TGTGCCAGCACCCAACCGGCAGGGATCGGCCTAACCAAAAACATTCAGTACTTC
TRBJ2-7 TRBV4-3 - many CASSQERNNYEQYF TGCGCCAGCAGCCAAGAGAGGAACAATTACGAGCAGTACTTC
TRBJ1-2 TRBV7-2 - few CASSLQGRQPYGYTF TGTGCCAGCAGCCTACAGGGACGGCAGCCCTATGGCTACACCTTC
TRBJ1-4 TRBV9 - - CASSALDGEKLFF TGTGCCAGCAGCGCGCTGGACGGTGAAAAACTGTTTTTT
TRBJ2-7 TRBV28 - few CASSPLTGGMLAGGPYEQYF TGTGCCAGCAGTCCTCTGACAGGGGGCATGTTAGCGGGAGGGCCCTACGAGCAGTACTTC
TRBJ1-5 TRBV4-2 - few CASSQGVGQPQHF TGTGCCAGCAGCCAAGGGGTCGGTCAGCCCCAGCATTTT
TRBJ2-5 TRBV5-1 - many CASSPGGGFQETQYF TGCGCCAGCAGCCCGGGTGGAGGATTTCAAGAGACCCAGTACTTC
TRBJ2-7 TRBV20-1 - few CSARVASSYEQYF TGCAGTGCTAGAGTGGCCAGCTCCTACGAGCAGTACTTC